This T cell receptor (delta chain) came from a study of γδ T cells in repeated Plasmodium falciparum infection. Study information: Malian gammadelta TCRs were studied during no-transmission periods and across acute malaria episodes.

With V trimmed by 6 bases and J by 2 bases, 46 bases remained unmatched. This CDR3 is built from 28 residues. CDR1 is TSWWSYY and CDR2 is QGS in the germline V gene. Turning to this clone: Its antigen remains unknown. A read error likely explains this, since a far larger clone differs by one base. Other DNA sequences of this sample code for an identical CDR3.

Flow sorting of PBMC yielded separate Vgamma9/Vdelta2+ and Vdelta2-negative gammadelta T cell populations for bulk repertoire analysis. Findings of the study overall: Compared with Australian children, Malian Vdelta2-negative repertoires seemed more clonal, less diverse, less shared.

TCRdb reapplied CATT to the multiplex PCR reads. Found here are around 50,000 delta-chain clones, around 2% of them singletons; the top ten hold around 22%. The receptor was isolated from a pool of human donors (malaria-infected and uninfected, not separated). The sample was gamma-delta T cells from blood. The rearrangement joins TRDV1 to TRDJ1; 9 bases match TRDD3. The CDR3 loop is CALGEGTVKPDERALYWGTFLGTDKLIF. The CDR3, as DNA: TGTGCTCTTGGAGAAGGTACTGTAAAACCCGACGAAAGAGCACTATACTGGGGGACCTTCCTGGGGACCGATAAACTCATCTTT.